This TCR beta chain is drawn from a study of long-term antiretroviral therapy in people with HIV. Cryopreserved PBMC numbered 1-10 million per sample before DNA extraction. A word on this clone: Its antigen is undetermined.

Run at survey level, the immunoSEQ assay was version v3.0. The assay was immunoSEQ multiplex PCR, and TCRdb's table has in-frame clones only and misses some. The table includes about 12,000 clones, approximately 80% detected once. This CDR3 is built from 16 residues. V lost 5 bases, J lost 4 bases, and 20 bases lay in between. Germline V lookup: CDR1 LNHDA, CDR2 SQIVND (reference sequence). Findings of the study overall: Once patients were on ART, diversity went higher but still fell short of transplant donor controls. HIV repertoires spanned tighter CDR3 length ranges than controls did.

The sequenced sample was unsorted PBMCs, obtained 1.3 years after starting antiretroviral therapy. This sequence was found in a woman aged 18-29 years with HIV. The rearrangement links TRBV19 to TRBJ1-1, with a tentative D call TRBD1 (5 bases). CDR3 sequence: CASSAVPKQVPTEAFF. The DNA for the CDR3 is TGTGCCAGTAGTGCAGTACCGAAACAGGTTCCCACTGAAGCTTTCTTT.